A single sample gave rise to the 30 T cell receptor beta chains below, sequenced in a study of blood T cell repertoires in COVID-19. Assay used: immunoSEQ multiplex PCR; TCRdb lists only in-frame clones, some missing. There are approximately 220,000 clones in the sample; 90% occur only once, and roughly 16% lies in the top ten. The sequenced sample was PBMCs or T cells enriched from blood (not recorded which). The origin of the receptors is a man between 25 and 39 years old who had been exposed to COVID-19.

V is TRBV7-2 and J is TRBJ1-6, with D uncertain. Germline V gives CDR1 SGHTA, CDR2 FQGNSA. The CDR3 spans 14 residues. V lost 5 bases, J lost 8 bases, and 13 bases lay in between. CDR3 in DNA: TGTGCCAGCAGCGAAGGAGGGATTTATTCACCCCTCCACTTT. This codes for CASSEGGIYSPLHF.

V is TRBV7-9 and J is TRBJ2-5; 7 bases map to TRBD2. Germline values: CDR1 SEHNR, CDR2 FQNEAQ (reference sequence). The CDR3 length is 14 residues. V was clipped by 4 bases and J by 4 bases; unmatched bases: 6. In DNA, the CDR3 is TGTGCCAGCAGCTGGGAGGGCTTGGGAGAGACCCAGTACTTC. Protein sequence: CASSWEGLGETQYF.

The V and J genes are TRBV19 and TRBJ2-7; 7 bases are a match to TRBD1. CDR3 length: 15 residues. Trimming took 2 bases from V and 0 from J; bases not matched to a gene: 4. The germline V gene has CDR1 LNHDA and CDR2 SQIVND (reference sequence). This chain's CDR3 is CASSISGQSSYEQYF. CDR3 coding DNA: TGTGCCAGTAGTATATCGGGACAGAGCTCCTACGAGCAGTACTTC.

J is TRBJ2-5 and V is TRBV4-3, with TRBD1 matching over 7 bases. This CDR3 has 12 amino acids. Germline V gene sequence: CDR1 LGHNA, CDR2 YSLEER. V was clipped by 5 bases and J by 5 bases; unmatched bases: 2. Written as DNA, the CDR3 is TGCGCCAGCAGCGAGACAGGGGAGACCCAGTACTTC. This translates into CASSETGETQYF.

This rearrangement joins TRBV2 to TRBJ1-1; D gene ambiguous. The germline V gene has CDR1 SNHLY and CDR2 FYNNEI. This CDR3 has 14 residues. Between the trimmed V and J ends, which lost 1 base and 3 bases, there was a span of 9 bases. This chain's CDR3 is CASSEEWRYTEAFF. The CDR3 nucleotides read TGTGCCAGCAGTGAAGAGTGGAGATACACTGAAGCTTTCTTT.

The chain combines TRBV19 with TRBJ1-5; TRBD1 matches 10 bases. Unmatched junction bases numbered 5, after V lost 6 bases and J lost 3 bases. The CDR3 sequence is 15 residues long. Germline V gene lookup returns CDR1 LNHDA and CDR2 SQIVND (reference sequence). CDR3 protein: CASSGTGAFNQPQHF. DNA for the CDR3: TGTGCCAGTAGCGGGACAGGGGCTTTCAATCAGCCCCAGCATTTT.

The chain uses TRBV11-2 and TRBJ2-1; D might be TRBD2 (6 bases). Between the trimmed V and J ends, which lost 1 base and 7 bases, there was a span of 14 bases. The CDR3 contains 15 residues. Germline loops: CDR1 SGHAT, CDR2 FQNNGV. In nucleotides, the CDR3 is TGTGCCAGCAGCTTAGGCAGGGTGGGAGGAAATGAGCAGTTCTTC. This translates into CASSLGRVGGNEQFF.

The J gene is TRBJ2-2, the V gene TRBV19; 8 positions match TRBD1. Germline V gene data show CDR1 as LNHDA and CDR2 as SQIVND (reference sequence). The CDR3 consists of 14 residues. The trim removed 4 bases at V and 4 bases at J, leaving 2 bases unmatched. The chain's CDR3 is CASSTQGATGELFF. The DNA for the CDR3 is TGTGCCAGTAGTACCCAGGGGGCCACCGGGGAGCTGTTTTTT.

About this clone: At the DNA level, this CDR3 is encoded by other sequences in the same sample as well. This chain links TRBV6-2 or TRBV6-3 with TRBJ1-1, with D unclear. Trimming stripped 2 bases from V and 0 bases from J, with 4 bases between. The CDR3 loop spans 13 amino acids. Germline values: CDR1 MNHEY, CDR2 SVGEGT. The CDR3 reads CASSYRVNTEAFF. The DNA for the CDR3 is TGTGCCAGCAGTTACCGGGTGAACACTGAAGCTTTCTTT.

This clone was recorded only once. The chain links TRBV9 to TRBJ2-5; 11 bases map to TRBD2. V gave up 6 bases and J gave up 2 bases; unmatched junction bases: 6. CDR3 length: 15 residues. Germline V gives CDR1 SGDLS, CDR2 YYNGEE. This CDR3 reads CASNPSGGPQETQYF. CDR3 bases: TGTGCCAGCAACCCTAGCGGGGGGCCTCAAGAGACCCAGTACTTC.

This clone was picked up one time. This chain uses TRBV27 with TRBJ2-7, with D perhaps matching TRBD2 (7 bases). CDR3 length: 16 residues. Germline values: CDR1 MNHEY, CDR2 SMNVEV (reference sequence). V lost 5 bases, J lost 0 bases, and 17 bases lay in between. CDR3 protein: CASSPAGAPSSYEQYF. Here the CDR3 DNA reads TGTGCCAGCAGTCCGGCGGGGGCTCCGAGCTCCTACGAGCAGTACTTC.

V gene TRBV6-2 or TRBV6-3 combines with J gene TRBJ2-1, with D uncertain. The V gene lost 4 bases and the J gene lost 6 bases, with 10 bases spanning the gap. This CDR3 has 13 residues. Germline V gives CDR1 MNHEY, CDR2 SVGEGT. The CDR3 is CASSCSTRNEQFF. The CDR3 bases are TGTGCCAGCAGTTGCTCGACACGCAATGAGCAGTTCTTC.

The CDR3 DNA reads as TGTGCCAGCAGCTTAGGAGGGACAGGGCTGGTTTACGAGCAGTACTTC. Translated: CASSLGGTGLVYEQYF. The chain carries TRBV7-8 and TRBJ2-7, with 9 bases fitting TRBD1. The CDR3 has 16 residues. CDR1 is SGHVS, CDR2 FQNEAQ, per germline. After removal of 1 base from V and 4 bases from J, the junction contained 8 bases not matched to a gene.

The CDR3 here is CASSQEDGWSSPLHF. As DNA, the CDR3 is TGCGCCAGCAGCCAAGAAGACGGGTGGAGTTCACCCCTCCACTTT. The gene calls are TRBV4-3 and TRBJ1-6, with no clear D. CDR3 length: 15 amino acids. Trimming took 0 bases from V and 9 from J, leaving 12 bases between them. Per the germline V gene, CDR1 is LGHNA and CDR2 is YSLEER.

This chain connects TRBV6-5 to TRBJ1-4, with unresolved D. CDR3 length: 15 residues. CDR1 is MNHEY, CDR2 SVGAGI, per germline. V lost 10 bases, J lost 7 bases, and 22 bases lay in between. In nucleotides, the CDR3 is TGTGCCACCCGTTCTTCAGCGGGTTGGGGTGAAAAACTGTTTTTT. It encodes CATRSSAGWGEKLFF.

This clone was detected only once. The rearrangement uses TRBV4-1 and TRBJ2-5; 11 bases agree with TRBD1. J was trimmed by 3 bases and V by 1 base; bases with no gene match: 4. In germline, CDR1 is MGHRA, CDR2 YSYEKL. The CDR3 is 16 amino acids. The CDR3 DNA is TGCGCCAGCAGCCAAGCCCTGGGACAGGGGGAAGAGACCCAGTACTTC. It specifies CASSQALGQGEETQYF.

This clone appeared once. The V gene is TRBV7-9, the J gene TRBJ2-3, with no clear D. The CDR3 length is 14 residues. Trimming cost V 1 base and J 2 bases, with 7 bases left between them. CDR1 is SEHNR, CDR2 FQNEAQ, per germline (reference sequence). The CDR3 loop is CASSLVSDTDTQYF. CDR3 sequence (DNA): TGTGCCAGCAGCTTAGTATCAGACACAGATACGCAGTATTTT.

This chain's CDR3 is CASTSHGNSGNTIYF. Here the CDR3 DNA reads TGTGCCAGCACCTCCCACGGGAACTCTGGAAACACCATATATTTT. This chain links TRBV6-5 with TRBJ1-3; D is unclear. Per the germline V gene, CDR1 is MNHEY and CDR2 is SVGAGI. This CDR3 region has 15 residues. V was trimmed by 7 bases and J by 0 bases, leaving 13 bases between them.

The V and J genes are TRBV20-1 and TRBJ2-5; D is unclear. CDR1 DFQATT and CDR2 SNEGSKA come from the germline V gene (reference sequence). V lost 5 bases to trimming and J lost 6 bases, with 4 bases between them. CDR3 size: 9 residues. The CDR3 nucleotides read TGCAGTGCTCCCAAGACCCAGTACTTC. Translated: CSAPKTQYF.

V gene TRBV7-2 combines with J gene TRBJ2-2; TRBD1 might be the D (6 bases). The CDR3 spans 15 residues. V lost 6 bases and J 4 bases, leaving 15 bases between the germline ends. Per germline, CDR1 SGHTA and CDR2 FQGNSA. DNA of the CDR3: TGTGCCAGCAGTGACATGGGGGCTGGCACCGGGGAGCTGTTTTTT. This gives the protein CASSDMGAGTGELFF.

J is TRBJ2-1 and V is TRBV7-2, with TRBD2 identical over 10 bases. The CDR3 covers 17 residues. V shed 0 bases, J shed 6 bases, and the junction held 8 bases outside the gene matches. Germline V gives CDR1 SGHTA, CDR2 FQGNSA. In DNA form, the CDR3 reads TGTGCCAGCAGCTTAGCGGGGAGCGGGGGGGCCATCAATGAGCAGTTCTTC. Amino acids: CASSLAGSGGAINEQFF.

In DNA form, the CDR3 reads TGTGCCAGCAGCCCCCCGATCCCTTATAGTTCGGGTGGCTACGAGCAGTACTTC. As protein: CASSPPIPYSSGGYEQYF. The chain couples TRBV7-3 to TRBJ2-7, with unresolved D. The germline V gene has CDR1 SGHTA and CDR2 FQGTGA. Deletions cut 5 bases from V and 3 bases from J, with 26 bases between. The CDR3 is 18 residues long.

V and J are TRBV6-2 or TRBV6-3 and TRBJ2-3; 9 bases fit TRBD2. The ends lost 2 bases at V and 0 bases at J; junction bases unmatched: 3. The CDR3 is made up of 16 amino acids. The V gene's germline CDR1 is MNHEY and CDR2 SVGEGT. The CDR3 DNA sequence: TGTGCCAGCAGTTACGAGGCGGGGGGGAGCACAGATACGCAGTATTTT. Protein product: CASSYEAGGSTDTQYF.

J is TRBJ2-2 and V is TRBV7-2; maybe TRBD2 (5 bases). The CDR3 is 16 residues long. Germline CDR1 is SGHTA and CDR2 is FQGNSA. V was clipped by 5 bases and J by 4 bases, with 17 bases between them. The CDR3 nucleotides read TGTGCCAGCAGCCAAACTAGAGCGGCGGGCACCGGGGAGCTGTTTTTT. This gives the protein CASSQTRAAGTGELFF.

The chain joins TRBV16 to TRBJ2-3; D gene uncertain. The CDR3 spans 15 residues. The germline gives CDR1 KGHSY, CDR2 FQNENV. The V end was cut by 2 bases, the J end by 2 bases, with 11 bases between. CDR3 residues: CASSQPVVNTDTQYF. As DNA, the CDR3 is TGTGCCAGCAGCCAACCCGTCGTAAACACAGATACGCAGTATTTT.

The chain is built from TRBV7-6 and TRBJ2-3, with a weak D call TRBD1 (5 bases). Trimming shortened V by 8 bases and J by 0 bases, and 18 bases separated the two germline ends. This CDR3 spans 16 amino acids. Per the germline V gene, CDR1 is SGHVS and CDR2 is FNYEAQ. The CDR3 protein is CASGQGSSFSTDTQYF. Written as DNA, the CDR3 is TGTGCCAGCGGCCAGGGTTCCTCCTTTAGCACAGATACGCAGTATTTT.

This chain joins TRBV5-1 and TRBJ2-3; 8 nucleotides line up with TRBD1. The CDR3 extends over 15 amino acids. In germline, CDR1 is SGHRS, CDR2 YFSETQ. The trim removed 0 bases at V and 5 bases at J, leaving 5 bases unmatched. Written as DNA, the CDR3 is TGCGCCAGCAGCTTGGTCAGGGGGCGCGGAGATACGCAGTATTTT. This translates into CASSLVRGRGDTQYF.

This clone was picked up a small number of times. The chain combines TRBV5-1 with TRBJ2-1; D might be TRBD1 (7 bases). The germline V gene encodes CDR1 SGHRS and CDR2 YFSETQ. V was pared by 3 bases and J by 2 bases, with 12 bases between. The CDR3 runs 15 residues. CDR3 DNA sequence: TGCGCCAGCAGCTCGACAGGGACTGCCTACAATGAGCAGTTCTTC. Amino acids: CASSSTGTAYNEQFF.

The rearrangement uses TRBV4-1 and TRBJ1-6, with 7 positions matching TRBD1. In germline, CDR1 is MGHRA, CDR2 YSYEKL. The CDR3 has 15 amino acids. The junction had 3 bases not matched to a gene; V was cut back by 1 base and J by 6 bases. The DNA of the CDR3 is TGCGCCAGCAGCCAAGGGGGGACAGCTAATTCACCCCTCCACTTT. Translating it yields CASSQGGTANSPLHF.

The V call is TRBV19, the J call TRBJ1-1; a possible D gene is TRBD1 (6 bases). The CDR3 totals 15 residues. The germline V and J ends were trimmed by 3 bases and 1 base, with 12 bases remaining between them. Germline V gene data show CDR1 as LNHDA and CDR2 as SQIVND (reference sequence). The CDR3 reads CASSIGGAANTEAFF. The CDR3 region has the DNA TGTGCCAGTAGTATTGGGGGGGCGGCGAACACTGAAGCTTTCTTT.